Following are 2 T cell receptor beta chains from one sample sequenced in a study of T cell repertoires in cytomegalovirus infection. TCRdb re-analysed the reads in MiXCR, keeping a single row per CDR3 protein. The sample lists some 940,000 distinct CDR3 sequences, about a third seen once, with roughly 13% in the top ten. Which antigens these TCRs recognize remains unknown. The sample consisted of cultured CD8+ T cells from PBMCs, taken from culture after CMV antigen stimulation. The receptors shown here come from a human donor in good health (CMV status not recorded). Some clones in this sample may be carry-over from other donors' samples.

The gene calls are TRBV5-6 and TRBJ2-7; D is unclear. This CDR3 comprises 13 residues. Germline V gene lookup returns CDR1 SGHDT and CDR2 YYEEEE. The V end lost 2 bases, the J end lost 3 bases, and 9 bases lay between the germline ends. The CDR3 here is CASSFTDRYEQYV. CDR3 sequence (DNA): TGTGCCAGCAGCTTCACCGATCGCTACGAGCAGTACGTC.

The chain recombines TRBV29-1 with TRBJ2-1; D not certain. Germline CDR1 and CDR2: SQVTM and ANQGSEA. The CDR3 runs to 12 residues. The V and J ends lost 3 bases and 6 bases respectively, with 9 bases between them. The CDR3 DNA follows: TGCAGCGTTGAGGGGTTGATCAATGAGCAGTTCTTC. It is translated as CSVEGLINEQFF.